Each of the 19 T cell receptor beta chains below was sequenced from the same sample in a study. TCRdb used MiXCR to reprocess the RT-PCR reads, holding one entry per CDR3 protein. In the table there are 650,000 to 800,000 distinct CDR3 sequences, 11% to 15% of which are singletons. Sequenced material: memory CD4+ T cells from blood. All receptors come from a female donor in good health, serving as a healthy control.

The rearrangement links TRBV20-1 to TRBJ2-5; 10 bases match TRBD2. The CDR3 runs 12 residues. With 2 bases clipped from V and 11 bases from J, the junction kept 5 bases outside the gene matches. Germline V gene sequence: CDR1 DFQATT, CDR2 SNEGSKA (reference sequence). The CDR3, as DNA: TGCAGTGCTAGACCTAGCGGGAGTTTTCAGTACTTC. It encodes CSARPSGSFQYF.

This clonotype was counted at least ten times. This rearrangement joins TRBV29-1 to TRBJ2-7, with D hard to call. With 4 bases removed from V and 3 bases from J, the gap between germline ends came to 4 bases. The length of the CDR3 is 10 residues. Per the germline V gene, CDR1 is SQVTM and CDR2 is ANQGSEA. The CDR3 DNA reads as TGCAGCGTTGGCAGCTACGAGCAGTACTTC. Amino acids: CSVGSYEQYF.

This clonotype was recorded at least ten times. The gene calls are TRBV6-6 and TRBJ1-1; D gene uncertain. Germline lookup yields CDR1 MNHNY and CDR2 SVGAGI (reference sequence). There are 14 residues in the CDR3. The V and J ends lost 0 bases and 4 bases respectively, with 9 bases between them. CDR3 sequence reads: CASSYSYSGTEAFF. The CDR3 region has the DNA TGTGCCAGCAGTTACTCGTACTCTGGCACTGAAGCTTTCTTT.

This clonotype was detected many times. The V and J genes are TRBV18 and TRBJ1-2; D is possibly TRBD1 (5 bases). The CDR3 has 14 residues. Germline-derived CDR1 and CDR2 are KGHSH and LQKENI. With 2 bases removed from V and 3 bases from J, the gap between germline ends came to 10 bases. Written as DNA, the CDR3 is TGTGCCAGCTCACCAGGGGCTGGAGACTATGGCTACACCTTC. Its translation: CASSPGAGDYGYTF.

This chain joins TRBV27 and TRBJ2-3, with TRBD2 matching over 12 bases. Germline CDR1 reads MNHEY; CDR2 reads SMNVEV (reference sequence). The J segment lost 5 bases and the V segment lost 1 base, leaving 4 bases of the junction unmatched. The CDR3 has 16 amino acids. Written as DNA, the CDR3 is TGTGCCAGCAGTTTATTCCTAGCGGGAGGGGTAGATACGCAGTATTTT. It is translated as CASSLFLAGGVDTQYF.

This clonotype was picked up a small number of times. J is TRBJ2-6 and V is TRBV6-2 or TRBV6-3, with TRBD1 as a possible D gene (5 bases). Germline values: CDR1 MNHEY, CDR2 SVGEGT. This CDR3 comprises 17 residues. Trimming shortened V by 0 bases and J by 0 bases, and 9 bases separated the two germline ends. The CDR3 region has the DNA TGTGCCAGCAGTTACTCGTTGGACAACTCTGGGGCCAACGTCCTGACTTTC. It translates to CASSYSLDNSGANVLTF.

The chain uses TRBV7-2 and TRBJ1-5, with 8 positions matching TRBD1. The CDR3 extends over 15 amino acids. With V trimmed by 0 bases and J by 9 bases, 7 bases remained unmatched. Germline CDR1 is SGHTA and CDR2 is FQGNSA. The CDR3 loop is CASSLAAGGSRPQHF. The CDR3 nucleotides are TGTGCCAGCAGCTTAGCGGCAGGGGGCAGTCGGCCCCAGCATTTT.

This clonotype was counted a few times. This chain joins TRBV6-1 and TRBJ1-1; 8 nucleotides align to TRBD1. The germline gives CDR1 MNHNS, CDR2 SASEGT. This CDR3 has 13 residues. Trimming removed 6 bases from V and 4 bases from J; junction bases left unmatched: 4. CDR3 sequence: CASSSDRATEAFF. Written as DNA, the CDR3 is TGTGCCAGCAGCTCGGACAGGGCCACTGAAGCTTTCTTT.

This clonotype was counted a few times. The chain has TRBV20-1 and TRBJ2-7, with D possibly TRBD2 on 6 matching bases. The CDR3 contains 12 residues. The V end was cut by 3 bases, the J end by 3 bases, with 9 bases between. Germline V CDR1 and CDR2: DFQATT, SNEGSKA (reference sequence). DNA of the CDR3: TGCAGTGCTAGCACCGGGGGCTACGAGCAGTACTTC. Its translation: CSASTGGYEQYF.

This clonotype was recorded a few times. The V and J genes are TRBV9 and TRBJ1-2, with D perhaps matching TRBD1 (5 bases). The CDR3 sequence is 13 residues long. In germline, CDR1 is SGDLS, CDR2 YYNGEE. V was shortened by 0 bases and J by 8 bases, with 11 bases between the two germline ends. The DNA for the CDR3 is TGTGCCAGCAGCGTAGCGGGAAAGGGGGGCTACACCTTC. It encodes CASSVAGKGGYTF.

Here the CDR3 DNA reads TGTGCCAGTAGTATAGTTTCGGTCGGGGAGCTGTTTTTT. Its protein is CASSIVSVGELFF. This chain connects TRBV19 to TRBJ2-2, with D uncertain. The germline V gene has CDR1 LNHDA and CDR2 SQIVND (reference sequence). With 1 base removed from V and 7 bases from J, the gap between germline ends came to 7 bases. The CDR3 extends over 13 amino acids.

This clonotype was recorded a few times. The chain uses TRBV5-1 and TRBJ1-4; perhaps TRBD1 as D (6 bases). The V gene's germline CDR1 is SGHRS and CDR2 YFSETQ. Trimming removed 4 bases from V and 4 bases from J, with 11 bases in between. The CDR3 runs 14 residues. CDR3 in DNA: TGCGCCAGCAGCCAGGACAGCGGTAATGAAAAACTGTTTTTT. Amino acids: CASSQDSGNEKLFF. Full variable domain (missing parts from reference TRBV5-1 and TRBJ1-4): KAGVTQTPRYLIKTRGQQVTLSCSPISGHRSVSWYQQTPGQGLQFLFEYFSETQRNKGNFPGRFSGRQFSNSRSEMNVSTLELGDSALYLCASSQDSGNEKLFFGSGTQLSVL.

This sequence joins TRBV6-1 and TRBJ2-7; D perhaps matches TRBD1 (5 bases). The CDR3 loop spans 12 amino acids. V gave up 7 bases and J gave up 5 bases, with 12 bases separating them. CDR1 and CDR2 (germline): MNHNS, SASEGT. DNA of the CDR3: TGTGCCAGCACGAGAGGCAGGGACGAGCAGTACTTC. This translates into CASTRGRDEQYF.

This clonotype came up a few times. V gene TRBV3-1 combines with J gene TRBJ1-1, with D maybe TRBD1 (5 bases). V was cut by 0 bases and J by 4 bases, with 12 bases left in between. CDR1 is LGHDT and CDR2 is YNNKEL in the germline V gene (reference sequence). This CDR3 is 15 amino acids long. The CDR3 is CASSQERGRGTEAFF. The CDR3 region has the DNA TGTGCCAGCAGCCAAGAGCGGGGGAGGGGCACTGAAGCTTTCTTT.

V is TRBV11-3 and J is TRBJ2-1, with a weak D call TRBD1 (6 bases). V was pared by 2 bases and J by 10 bases, with 12 bases between. Looked up from germline, CDR1 is SGHNT and CDR2 is YENEEA. This CDR3 comprises 13 residues. Here the CDR3 DNA reads TGTGCCAGCAGCTTAATGAGGGGGTACGAGCAGTTCTTC. Translating it yields CASSLMRGYEQFF.

This chain connects TRBV6-5 to TRBJ1-1; D is unclear. The CDR3 has 13 amino acids. V lost 8 bases to trimming and J lost 1 base, with 11 bases between them. Germline CDR1 reads MNHEY; CDR2 reads SVGAGI. Written as DNA, the CDR3 is TGTGCCAGCGTTGGCAGAACGAACACTGAAGCTTTCTTT. Translating gives CASVGRTNTEAFF.

This clonotype came up many times. The chain joins TRBV7-9 to TRBJ2-5; tentative D call: TRBD2 (5 bases). The germline V gene has CDR1 SEHNR and CDR2 FQNEAQ (reference sequence). The CDR3 extends over 15 amino acids. The V end lost 1 base, the J end lost 1 base, and 10 bases lay between the germline ends. CDR3 bases: TGTGCCAGCAGCTTAGGATGGGGAGCCCAAGAGACCCAGTACTTC. Encoded protein: CASSLGWGAQETQYF.

This clonotype was detected ten times or more. The V and J genes are TRBV20-1 and TRBJ2-5; 9 bases agree with TRBD2. CDR3 length equals 14 residues. In germline, CDR1 is DFQATT, CDR2 SNEGSKA (reference sequence). Trimming at V came to 6 bases and at J to 3 bases, leaving 8 bases not matched to a gene. The chain's CDR3 is CSAQLAGLKETQYF. Here the CDR3 DNA reads TGCAGTGCACAACTAGCGGGTTTAAAAGAGACCCAGTACTTC.

The chain joins TRBV9 to TRBJ2-7, with 8 bases lining up with TRBD1. The CDR3 has 16 amino acids. The V gene end was trimmed by 0 bases and the J gene end by 3 bases; junction bases not matched to a gene: 8. In germline, CDR1 is SGDLS, CDR2 YYNGEE. The CDR3 region is CASSVVGPGGFYEQYF. The CDR3 DNA follows: TGTGCCAGCAGCGTAGTAGGCCCAGGGGGCTTCTACGAGCAGTACTTC. Filled out from reference TRBV9 and TRBJ2-7, the complete variable domain reads DSGVTQTPKHLITATGQRVTLRCSPRSGDLSVYWYQQSLDQGLQFLIQYYNGEERAKGNILERFSAQQFPDLHSELNLSSLELGDSALYFCASSVVGPGGFYEQYFGPGTRLTVT.